This T cell receptor beta chain was identified in a study of Ad26.COV2.S vaccination and SARS-CoV-2 variants. The wider study: Ad26.COV2.S, an intramuscular injection, was given once or twice 56 days apart.

The V and J ends lost 3 bases and 4 bases, in that order; junction bases with no gene match: 11. The V gene's germline CDR1 is MNHEY and CDR2 SVGEGT. This CDR3 comprises 17 residues. Documented treatment: around 19 received Ad26.COV2.S at low or high dose, single or two shots; 5 received placebo; per-sample allocation not given. Following the first vaccine or placebo injection, samples were taken on day 63. This clone was detected a few times. Here immunoSEQ multiplex PCR was the method, and the copy in TCRdb shows in-frame clones only, minus some. Of 430,000 or so clones in the sample, 89% were seen once.

The sequence derives from a person between 18 and 65 years old who received the Ad26.COV2.S COVID-19 vaccine or a placebo. The specimen comprised peripheral blood, sampled in a trial of Ad26.COV2.S vaccine versus placebo. The V call is TRBV6-2 or TRBV6-3, the J call TRBJ2-1, with 8 nucleotides matching TRBD1. The CDR3 reads CASSYTPWTGSYNEQFF. The DNA of the CDR3 is TGTGCCAGCAGTTATACCCCATGGACAGGGTCGTACAATGAGCAGTTCTTC.